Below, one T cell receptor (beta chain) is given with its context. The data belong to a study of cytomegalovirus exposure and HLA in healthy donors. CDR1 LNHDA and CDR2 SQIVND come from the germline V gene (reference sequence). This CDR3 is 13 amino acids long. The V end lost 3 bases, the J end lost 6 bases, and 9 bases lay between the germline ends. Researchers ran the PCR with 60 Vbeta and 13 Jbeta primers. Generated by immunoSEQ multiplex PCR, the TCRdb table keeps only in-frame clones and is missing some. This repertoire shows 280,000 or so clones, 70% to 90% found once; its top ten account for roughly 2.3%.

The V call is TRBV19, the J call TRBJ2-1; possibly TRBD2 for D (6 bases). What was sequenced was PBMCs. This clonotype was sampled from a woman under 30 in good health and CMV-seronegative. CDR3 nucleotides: TGTGCCAGTAGTATGGAGGGTCCCAATGAGCAGTTCTTC. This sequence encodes CASSMEGPNEQFF.